This section outlines one T cell receptor beta chain sequence together with its context. CDR3 size: 14 residues. V was pared by 6 bases and J by 2 bases, with 3 bases of the junction left unmatched. CDR1 and CDR2 from the germline V gene are MDHEN and SYDVKM. The table came from immunoSEQ multiplex PCR; TCRdb's copy has only in-frame clones and leaves some out. The sample lists some 140,000 clones; roughly nine tenths were seen once. This record comes from a study of control samples from healthy donors and cancer patients. The source is a woman in her 30s in good health. The source material was blood. This chain connects TRBV28 to TRBJ2-1, with 8 bases fitting TRBD2. The CDR3 region has the DNA TGTGCCAGCAGCCGACTAGCGCCCTACAATGAGCAGTTCTTC. This translates into CASSRLAPYNEQFF.